The rows below give T cell receptor beta chains drawn from one sample of a study of neoadjuvant anti-PD-1 for oral cavity cancer. Sequencing used immunoSEQ multiplex PCR; TCRdb keeps in-frame clones, though not all of them. This table has more than 10,000 clones, roughly 67% appearing once. The source was PBMCs, collected after nivolumab (anti-PD-1) treatment. These receptor sequences come from a person between 40 and 85 years old with oral cavity squamous cell carcinoma. CDR3s include the opening cysteine and the closing phenylalanine or tryptophan. Each record gives: J gene, D gene, clone size, V gene, CDR3 protein, CDR3 DNA. D genes are given only for firm matches. Where a row states a size, it is once, few, many or the class of an expanded clone; other rows omit it.

j_call: TRBJ2-3; d_call: NA; clone_size: NA; v_call: TRBV25-1; cdr3_aa: CASSGGLGFSTDTQYF; cdr3_nt: TGTGCCAGCAGTGGGGGTCTGGGTTTCAGCACAGATACGCAGTATTTT
j_call: TRBJ1-5; d_call: NA; clone_size: NA; v_call: TRBV9; cdr3_aa: CASSGEGSNQPQHF; cdr3_nt: TGTGCCAGCAGCGGAGAGGGGTCTAATCAGCCCCAGCATTTT
j_call: TRBJ2-3; d_call: TRBD1; clone_size: NA; v_call: TRBV4-2; cdr3_aa: CASSQDFQGVTDTQYF; cdr3_nt: TGTGCCAGCAGCCAAGATTTCCAGGGGGTCACAGATACGCAGTATTTT
j_call: TRBJ1-1; d_call: NA; clone_size: NA; v_call: TRBV5-8; cdr3_aa: CASSLQGNMNTEAFF; cdr3_nt: TGTGCCAGCAGCTTGCAGGGTAATATGAACACTGAAGCTTTCTTT
j_call: TRBJ2-1; d_call: TRBD2; clone_size: few; v_call: TRBV28; cdr3_aa: CASSSAGVAGGPGRNNEQFF; cdr3_nt: TGTGCCAGCAGTTCTGCCGGCGTAGCGGGAGGGCCCGGAAGGAACAATGAGCAGTTCTTC
j_call: TRBJ2-1; d_call: TRBD2; clone_size: NA; v_call: TRBV9; cdr3_aa: CASTAGRGTSGYNEQFF; cdr3_nt: TGTGCCAGCACCGCAGGGAGGGGGACTAGCGGATACAATGAGCAGTTCTTC
j_call: TRBJ2-1; d_call: NA; clone_size: NA; v_call: TRBV7-9; cdr3_aa: CASTLDGGGYNEQFF; cdr3_nt: TGTGCCAGCACCCTTGATGGGGGTGGTTACAATGAGCAGTTCTTC
j_call: TRBJ2-5; d_call: NA; clone_size: NA; v_call: TRBV5-1; cdr3_aa: CASSLAGGQKETQYF; cdr3_nt: TGCGCCAGCAGCTTGGCGGGTGGACAAAAAGAGACCCAGTACTTC
j_call: TRBJ2-5; d_call: NA; clone_size: NA; v_call: TRBV7-9; cdr3_aa: CASSEDLGQETQYF; cdr3_nt: TGTGCCAGCAGCGAGGACCTGGGGCAAGAGACCCAGTACTTC
j_call: TRBJ2-1; d_call: NA; clone_size: NA; v_call: TRBV30; cdr3_aa: CAWRAGGKGEQFF; cdr3_nt: TGTGCCTGGAGGGCAGGAGGTAAGGGTGAGCAGTTCTTC
j_call: TRBJ1-1; d_call: NA; clone_size: NA; v_call: TRBV9; cdr3_aa: CASSGPDRGGNTEAFF; cdr3_nt: TGTGCCAGCAGCGGCCCGGACAGAGGGGGGAACACTGAAGCTTTCTTT
j_call: TRBJ2-5; d_call: NA; clone_size: once; v_call: TRBV29-1; cdr3_aa: CSFTSPASSQETQYF; cdr3_nt: TGCAGCTTCACCTCCCCAGCGAGTAGCCAAGAGACCCAGTACTTC
j_call: TRBJ2-3; d_call: NA; clone_size: once; v_call: TRBV25-1; cdr3_aa: CASRGVVGGLGADTQYF; cdr3_nt: TGTGCCAGCAGAGGAGTGGTGGGGGGGCTTGGGGCAGATACGCAGTATTTT
j_call: TRBJ2-1; d_call: NA; clone_size: NA; v_call: TRBV29-1; cdr3_aa: CSVVTAGSSYNEQFF; cdr3_nt: TGCAGCGTTGTCACGGCGGGTAGCTCCTACAATGAGCAGTTCTTC
j_call: TRBJ2-2; d_call: TRBD1; clone_size: NA; v_call: TRBV5-6; cdr3_aa: CASSLRGGNGELFF; cdr3_nt: TGTGCCAGCAGCTTGAGAGGGGGCAACGGGGAGCTGTTTTTT
j_call: TRBJ1-5; d_call: TRBD1; clone_size: NA; v_call: TRBV10-3; cdr3_aa: CAISETGGKQPQHF; cdr3_nt: TGTGCCATCAGTGAGACAGGGGGGAAACAGCCCCAGCATTTT
j_call: TRBJ1-1; d_call: NA; clone_size: few; v_call: TRBV2; cdr3_aa: CASSVMGGYNTEAFF; cdr3_nt: TGTGCCAGCAGTGTAATGGGGGGATATAACACTGAAGCTTTCTTT
j_call: TRBJ1-4; d_call: TRBD1; clone_size: NA; v_call: TRBV6-5; cdr3_aa: CASSRHRDSNEKLFF; cdr3_nt: TGTGCCAGCAGTCGCCACCGGGACAGCAATGAAAAACTGTTTTTT
j_call: TRBJ2-1; d_call: TRBD1; clone_size: NA; v_call: TRBV2; cdr3_aa: CASREDRGGSYNEQFF; cdr3_nt: TGTGCCAGCAGGGAGGACAGGGGGGGCTCCTACAATGAGCAGTTCTTC
j_call: TRBJ2-3; d_call: TRBD2; clone_size: NA; v_call: TRBV27; cdr3_aa: CASSLLAGPDTQYF; cdr3_nt: TGTGCCAGCAGTTTACTAGCGGGACCAGATACGCAGTATTTT
j_call: TRBJ1-4; d_call: TRBD1; clone_size: NA; v_call: TRBV28; cdr3_aa: CASRTGTGHEKLFF; cdr3_nt: TGTGCCAGCAGAACCGGGACAGGGCACGAAAAACTGTTTTTT
j_call: TRBJ2-5; d_call: NA; clone_size: NA; v_call: TRBV6-5; cdr3_aa: CASSYLLQETQYF; cdr3_nt: TGTGCCAGCAGTTATTTACTACAAGAGACCCAGTACTTC
j_call: TRBJ1-1; d_call: NA; clone_size: NA; v_call: TRBV5-1; cdr3_aa: CASSLGPGENTEAFF; cdr3_nt: TGCGCCAGCAGCTTAGGCCCAGGGGAGAACACTGAAGCTTTCTTT
j_call: TRBJ1-3; d_call: NA; clone_size: few; v_call: TRBV30; cdr3_aa: CAWSVTGSSGNTIYF; cdr3_nt: TGTGCCTGGAGTGTCACAGGCTCCTCTGGAAACACCATATATTTT
j_call: TRBJ2-1; d_call: TRBD2; clone_size: NA; v_call: TRBV10-1; cdr3_aa: CASSESSGLVNEQFF; cdr3_nt: TGCGCCAGCAGTGAGTCCTCGGGACTAGTGAATGAGCAGTTCTTC
j_call: TRBJ2-1; d_call: TRBD2; clone_size: NA; v_call: TRBV9; cdr3_aa: CASSVEGTSGGRDSYNEQFF; cdr3_nt: TGTGCCAGCAGCGTAGAAGGGACTAGCGGGGGACGAGATTCCTACAATGAGCAGTTCTTC
j_call: TRBJ2-1; d_call: NA; clone_size: NA; v_call: TRBV2; cdr3_aa: CASSGGKVGYNEQFF; cdr3_nt: TGTGCCAGCAGTGGGGGGAAAGTGGGTTACAATGAGCAGTTCTTC
j_call: TRBJ2-2; d_call: TRBD1; clone_size: NA; v_call: TRBV30; cdr3_aa: CARGQGGALYPTGELFF; cdr3_nt: TGTGCCAGGGGACAGGGAGGGGCCCTGTATCCCACCGGGGAGCTGTTTTTT
j_call: TRBJ2-7; d_call: NA; clone_size: few; v_call: TRBV19; cdr3_aa: CASSMPSSYEQYF; cdr3_nt: TGTGCCAGTAGTATGCCGAGCTCCTACGAGCAGTACTTC
j_call: TRBJ2-4; d_call: NA; clone_size: NA; v_call: TRBV25-1; cdr3_aa: CASSQGRYNIQYF; cdr3_nt: TGTGCCAGCTCACAGGGAAGGTATAACATTCAGTACTTC
j_call: TRBJ1-2; d_call: NA; clone_size: few; v_call: TRBV29-1; cdr3_aa: CSVRTQGYGYTF; cdr3_nt: TGCAGCGTACGGACCCAGGGCTATGGCTACACCTTC
j_call: TRBJ2-1; d_call: TRBD2; clone_size: NA; v_call: TRBV11-2; cdr3_aa: CASSHSGRDYNEQFF; cdr3_nt: TGTGCCAGCAGCCATAGCGGGAGGGACTACAATGAGCAGTTCTTC
j_call: TRBJ1-3; d_call: NA; clone_size: few; v_call: TRBV4-1; cdr3_aa: CASSQDAGVTGNTIYF; cdr3_nt: TGCGCCAGCAGCCAAGATGCGGGGGTAACTGGAAACACCATATATTTT
j_call: TRBJ1-4; d_call: NA; clone_size: NA; v_call: TRBV9; cdr3_aa: CASSVDALYEKLFF; cdr3_nt: TGTGCCAGCAGCGTAGATGCGTTGTATGAAAAACTGTTTTTT
j_call: TRBJ2-3; d_call: TRBD1; clone_size: NA; v_call: TRBV7-8; cdr3_aa: CASSRGQGTDTQYF; cdr3_nt: TGTGCCAGCAGCCGAGGACAGGGCACAGATACGCAGTATTTT
j_call: TRBJ2-7; d_call: TRBD2; clone_size: NA; v_call: TRBV19; cdr3_aa: CASSMTLAEAYEQYF; cdr3_nt: TGTGCCAGTAGTATGACACTAGCGGAGGCCTACGAGCAGTACTTC
j_call: TRBJ1-2; d_call: NA; clone_size: NA; v_call: TRBV19; cdr3_aa: CASSIGGDGYTF; cdr3_nt: TGTGCCAGTAGTATCGGAGGGGACGGCTACACCTTC
j_call: TRBJ2-5; d_call: NA; clone_size: NA; v_call: TRBV6-4; cdr3_aa: CASSRSRGETQYF; cdr3_nt: TGTGCCAGCAGTAGATCCCGAGGGGAGACCCAGTACTTC
j_call: TRBJ2-5; d_call: TRBD1; clone_size: NA; v_call: TRBV5-5; cdr3_aa: CASSGTTGGRETQYF; cdr3_nt: TGTGCCAGCAGTGGAACAACAGGGGGCCGGGAGACCCAGTACTTC
j_call: TRBJ1-5; d_call: TRBD1; clone_size: NA; v_call: TRBV27; cdr3_aa: CASSYGTGNNQPQHF; cdr3_nt: TGTGCCAGCAGTTACGGGACAGGGAACAATCAGCCCCAGCATTTT
j_call: TRBJ2-5; d_call: NA; clone_size: NA; v_call: TRBV6-5; cdr3_aa: CASSYSRGHQETQYF; cdr3_nt: TGTGCCAGCAGTTACTCAAGGGGACACCAAGAGACCCAGTACTTC
j_call: TRBJ1-2; d_call: NA; clone_size: NA; v_call: TRBV15; cdr3_aa: CATSRDPVGPWTF; cdr3_nt: TGTGCCACCAGCAGAGATCCCGTGGGGCCTTGGACCTTC
j_call: TRBJ2-1; d_call: NA; clone_size: NA; v_call: TRBV11-2; cdr3_aa: CASSLSSQIQFF; cdr3_nt: TGTGCCAGCAGCTTATCTTCCCAGATTCAGTTCTTC
j_call: TRBJ2-7; d_call: TRBD2; clone_size: NA; v_call: TRBV28; cdr3_aa: CASSLGGLAGAYEQYF; cdr3_nt: TGTGCCAGCAGTTTGGGGGGACTAGCGGGAGCCTACGAGCAGTACTTC
j_call: TRBJ1-5; d_call: NA; clone_size: NA; v_call: TRBV5-1; cdr3_aa: CASSLGPGIRQPQHF; cdr3_nt: TGCGCCAGCAGCTTGGGGCCGGGGATCAGGCAGCCCCAGCATTTT
j_call: TRBJ2-2; d_call: TRBD1; clone_size: NA; v_call: TRBV28; cdr3_aa: CASRWTGPNTGELFF; cdr3_nt: TGTGCCAGCAGATGGACAGGTCCGAACACCGGGGAGCTGTTTTTT
j_call: TRBJ2-1; d_call: TRBD2; clone_size: NA; v_call: TRBV6-1; cdr3_aa: CASSEAWKSGRCVF; cdr3_nt: TGTGCCAGCAGTGAAGCTTGGAAAAGCGGGAGGTGTGTCTTC
j_call: TRBJ2-6; d_call: TRBD1; clone_size: NA; v_call: TRBV5-4; cdr3_aa: CASSLQGAQTHSGANVLTF; cdr3_nt: TGTGCCAGCAGCCTCCAGGGGGCACAAACTCACTCTGGGGCCAACGTCCTGACTTTC